This T cell receptor beta chain emerged from a study of spatial heterogeneity in lung cancer (dated by TCRdb to between 2018 and 2021). Notes on the research overall: Samples were obtained from over 70 patients with early-stage, untreated non-small cell lung cancer from the lung TRACERx cohort. At surgery, fewer than 250 tumor regions, 64 matched nontumor lung samples and more than 50 PBMC samples were TCR-sequenced for both alpha and beta chains. The study quantitatively compared TCR alpha and beta repertoires across multiple tumor regions, matched nontumor lung and blood in non-small cell lung cancer. More beta-chain than alpha-chain transcripts were consistently detected, likely reflecting higher beta-chain transcript abundance. TCR repertoire features were related to nonsynonymous mutation counts determined by whole-exome sequencing of tumor tissue. In the raw uncorrected reads, each unique combination of TCR and UMI appeared on average more than ten times. Follow-up PBMC samples were sequenced whenever the samples were available, and the median time to follow-up was around 2 years after resection.

Points the paper makes about the study in general: Additional single-cell paired TCR alpha and beta sequencing was considered necessary to confirm, at a functional level, the hypothesis that regional TCRs recognize regional mutations. Ubiquitous expanded tumor TCRs were detected in blood more often at tumor resection than at routine follow-up. Only roughly 15 patients were included in comparisons of baseline and follow-up blood repertoires.

In the paper's terms, the time point label means: blood at routine non-recurrence follow-up after resection. Whole RNA extracted from tumor and nontumor lung tissue, or from cryopreserved PBMC samples, was used for TCR sequencing without cell sorting. Only patients with enough RNA available from two or more tumor regions were chosen for TCR sequencing. V trim: 9 bases; J trim: 5 bases; unmatched bases: 6. CDR1 and CDR2 (LNHDA, SQIVND) derive from the germline V gene (reference sequence). CDR3 length: 13 amino acids, cysteine to phenylalanine. The kept DNA is CDR3 alone, 39 bases in frame from the first base. Library preparation used 5' RACE. For sequencing, a NextSeq 500 was employed. To allow correction of PCR and sequencing errors, the TCR library protocol tagged every TCR cDNA molecule with a unique molecular identifier. The original pipeline was this. Decombinator tools were used for TCR identification, UMI-based error correction and CDR3 extraction. TCRs above a frequency of 2 per 1,000, corresponding to the top 1% of the tumor frequency distribution, were defined as expanded. Each repertoire was subsampled 100 times to 5,000 TCRs, after which Renyi diversity was computed with the R vegan package. CDR3 similarity networks were built from amino acid triplet string-kernel similarity, connecting CDR3s with pairwise similarity above 0.82. The public reads were quality trimmed at Q25 with fastp and then assembled into clones with MiXCR by TCRdb, keeping productive beta chains. Each CDR3 protein appears once, grouped with its most common genes and DNA. The authors' filters were not applied to this entry. This sample has about 70,000 distinct CDR3 sequences in its table, and around 9.3% of those were observed once. The top ten clonotypes cover 1.5% to 2% of the sample.

This clonotype was observed a few times. Its antigen is still unknown. Per-nucleotide qualities are absent, and no much larger clonotype sits a single base away. This chain joins TRBV19 to TRBJ2-5; 10 middle bases align to TRBD1. Sequencing was performed on PBMCs, taken at follow-up. The TCR was taken from a female donor with early-stage non-small cell lung cancer. The sequence in DNA is TGTGCCAGCCGGAGGACAGGGGGGGAGACCCAGTACTTC. Its translation is CASRRTGGETQYF.